This T cell receptor (beta chain) originates from a study of cytomegalovirus exposure and HLA in healthy donors. At the level of the study: HLA-typed donors were the source of 86 million or so unique TCRs held in an early data release.

Germline assignment: CDR1 SNHLY and CDR2 FYNNEI. CDR3 size: 14 residues. The V gene lost 6 bases and the J gene lost 9 bases, with 17 bases spanning the gap. 60 Vbeta and 13 Jbeta primers were used in PCR. TCRdb keeps only in-frame clones here, not all; method: immunoSEQ multiplex PCR. Of 150,000 to 200,000 clones in the sample, roughly 85% were seen once. This TCR was sampled from a woman aged 30 to 39 in good health and CMV-seropositive. Source material: PBMCs. This chain connects TRBV2 to TRBJ2-2, with D possibly matching TRBD2 (7 bases). The CDR3 region is CASRAGAGSRELFF. The CDR3 region has the DNA TGTGCCAGCAGGGCGGGGGCCGGGAGCCGGGAGCTGTTTTTT. The whole variable domain, filled in from reference TRBV2 and TRBJ2-2, reads EPEVTQTPSHQVTQMGQEVILRCVPISNHLYFYWYRQILGQKVEFLVSFYNNEISEKSEIFDDQFSVERPDGSNFTLKIRSTKLEDSAMYFCASRAGAGSRELFFGEGSRLTVL.